This TCR beta chain is drawn from a study of response to subunit inactivated influenza vaccine. The V segment lost 4 bases and the J segment 6 bases; nucleotides outside the gene matches: 14. The CDR3 loop spans 19 amino acids. CDR1 and CDR2 (germline): SGHRS, YFSETQ. TCRdb reprocessed the RT-PCR reads with MiXCR, giving one entry per CDR3 protein. Of around 570,000 distinct CDR3 sequences listed, 11% are singletons. The sample was also reused in another study, on T cells expressing NK-cell markers. From that report: Scientists made TCR beta cDNA using 5'RACE template switching with UMIs. Each TCR beta repertoire originated in sorted T cells that were CD3+CD56+NKG2C+, CD3+CD56+NKG2C- or CD3+CD56-NKG2C+. In several experiments, sorting was confined to alpha-beta TCR T cells through use of an anti-gamma-delta TCR antibody. 1.0-7.0% of CD8+ T cells in over five donors belonged to dominant NKG2C+ clonotypes. For a few donors, these clonotypes were likewise the leading ones in the CD3+CD56-NKG2C+ fraction.

The input for sequencing was PBMCs from blood, taken on the day of vaccination. The chain carries TRBV5-1 and TRBJ2-2; 14 bases match TRBD2. The TCR was taken from a man over 45 who received an inactivated influenza vaccine. CDR3 coding DNA: TGCGCCAGCAGCGCCTCCGGACTAGCGGGAGGCTCGTGGGCCGGGGAGCTGTTTTTT. Its protein is CASSASGLAGGSWAGELFF.